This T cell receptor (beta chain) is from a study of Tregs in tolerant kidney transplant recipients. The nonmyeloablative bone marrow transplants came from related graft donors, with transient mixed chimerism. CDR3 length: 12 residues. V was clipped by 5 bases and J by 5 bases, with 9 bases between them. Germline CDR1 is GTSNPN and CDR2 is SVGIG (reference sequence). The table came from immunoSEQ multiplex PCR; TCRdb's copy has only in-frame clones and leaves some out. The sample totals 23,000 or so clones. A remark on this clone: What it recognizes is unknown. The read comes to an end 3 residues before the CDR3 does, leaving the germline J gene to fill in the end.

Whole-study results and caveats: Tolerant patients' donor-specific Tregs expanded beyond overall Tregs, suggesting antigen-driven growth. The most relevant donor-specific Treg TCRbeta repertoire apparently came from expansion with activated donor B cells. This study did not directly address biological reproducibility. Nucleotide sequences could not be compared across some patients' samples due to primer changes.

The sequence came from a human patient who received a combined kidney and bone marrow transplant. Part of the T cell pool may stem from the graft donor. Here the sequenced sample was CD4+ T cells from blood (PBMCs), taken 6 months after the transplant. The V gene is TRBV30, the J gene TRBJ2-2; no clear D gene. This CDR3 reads CAWFRRTGELFF. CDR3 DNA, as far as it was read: TGTGCCTGGTTTAGGCGGACCGGGGAG. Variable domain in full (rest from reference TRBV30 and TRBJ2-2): SQTIHQWPATLVQPVGSPLSLECTVEGTSNPNLYWYRQAAGRGLQLLFYSVGIGQISSEVPQNLSASRPQDRQFILSSKKLLLSDSGFYLCAWFRRTGELFFGEGSRLTVL.